This T cell receptor beta chain was recovered during a study of response to subunit inactivated influenza vaccine (dated by TCRdb to about 2018). For context, the study as a whole: The study used deep quantitative T cell receptor repertoire profiling to track responses to a trivalent subunit inactivated influenza vaccine.

Library generation was performed with RT-PCR. Instrument on record: Illumina HiSeq 2500. The raw public data were reprocessed by TCRdb itself: fastp quality trimming at Q25, MiXCR clonotype calling, in-frame beta chains only. Rows are unified per CDR3 protein, each entry keeping the most common DNA and genes. The sample table holds roughly 670,000 distinct CDR3 sequences, of which around 13% were seen once. The top ten hold less than 9% of the sample. Notes on this clonotype: Its recognized antigen is unknown. Per-base qualities were not stored, and no clone one base away is much larger.

The CDR3 holds 15 amino acids from the cysteine to the phenylalanine. This entry keeps only the CDR3 DNA: 45 bases, framed from base 1. The V and J ends are trimmed by 5 bases and 10 bases, leaving 21 bases between them. In the germline V gene (reference sequence), CDR1 corresponds to SEHNR and CDR2 to FQNEAQ. Overall study outcomes, separate from this receptor: The authors proposed that each seasonal influenza vaccination may bring in only a limited number of new T cells.

The sequence was collected from a man aged 50 to 60 who received an inactivated influenza vaccine. Donor details come from another sample of the same person, matched by shared clones. The sequence links TRBV7-9 to TRBJ1-5, with the D gene call left open. The source was PBMCs from blood, collected less than 15 days before vaccination. The DNA sequence is given as TGTGCCAGCAGCAAAGAGGCGGCTGCCGTAGGTCCCCAGCATTTT. The encoded protein is CASSKEAAAVGPQHF.